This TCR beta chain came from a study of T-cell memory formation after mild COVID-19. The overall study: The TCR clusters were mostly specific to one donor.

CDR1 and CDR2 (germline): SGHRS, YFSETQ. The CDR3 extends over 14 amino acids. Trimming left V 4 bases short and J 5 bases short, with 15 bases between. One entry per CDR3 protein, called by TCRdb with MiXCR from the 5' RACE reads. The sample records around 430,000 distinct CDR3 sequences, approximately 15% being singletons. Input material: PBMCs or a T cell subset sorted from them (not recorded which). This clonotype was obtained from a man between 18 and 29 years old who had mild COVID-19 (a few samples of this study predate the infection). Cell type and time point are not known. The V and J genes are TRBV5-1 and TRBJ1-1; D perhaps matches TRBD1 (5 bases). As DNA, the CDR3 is TGCGCCAGCAGCCCCGGGACCTTGGGTACTGAAGCTTTCTTT. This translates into CASSPGTLGTEAFF. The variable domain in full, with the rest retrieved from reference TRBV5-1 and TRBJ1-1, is KAGVTQTPRYLIKTRGQQVTLSCSPISGHRSVSWYQQTPGQGLQFLFEYFSETQRNKGNFPGRFSGRQFSNSRSEMNVSTLELGDSALYLCASSPGTLGTEAFFGQGTRLTVV.